The 17 T cell receptor beta chains below were found in one sample sequenced in a study of T cells in Graves' hyperthyroidism and ophthalmopathy. RNA transcripts were the template for amplifying TCR beta CDR3 regions. RT-PCR in the first round (using the HTBI primer set) targeted the TCR CDR3. Using its own MiXCR run on the multiplex PCR reads, TCRdb lists one record per CDR3 protein. The data contain about 500,000 distinct CDR3 sequences, around 15% of them singletons. What was sequenced was blood. The receptor source for this set is a woman aged 18-30 years with Graves' hyperthyroidism.

This clonotype was counted many times. In nucleotides, the CDR3 is TGTGCCGGACTGTCCGGACTAGTGCCCTACAATGAGCAGTTCTTC. It encodes CAGLSGLVPYNEQFF. The chain combines TRBV2 with TRBJ2-1, with 7 bases lining up with TRBD2. The J segment lost 2 bases and the V segment lost 11 bases, leaving 12 bases of the junction unmatched. This CDR3 has 15 residues. Germline V CDR1 and CDR2: SNHLY, FYNNEI. The complete variable domain, with remaining parts taken from reference TRBV2 and TRBJ2-1, reads EPEVTQTPSHQVTQMGQEVILRCVPISNHLYFYWYRQILGQKVEFLVSFYNNEISEKSEIFDDQFSVERPDGSNFTLKIRSTKLEDSAMYFCAGLSGLVPYNEQFFGPGTRLTVL.

This clonotype was seen many times. This rearrangement joins TRBV11-2 to TRBJ2-1, with 11 bases identical to TRBD2. Unmatched junction bases numbered 4, after V lost 4 bases and J lost 8 bases. Germline V gene sequence: CDR1 SGHAT, CDR2 FQNNGV. The CDR3 totals 14 residues. The DNA of the CDR3 is TGTGCCAGCAGCTCACTAGCGGGGGAAGATGAGCAGTTCTTC. As protein: CASSSLAGEDEQFF. The entire variable domain, with the rest obtained from reference TRBV11-2 and TRBJ2-1, is as follows: EAGVAQSPRYKIIEKRQSVAFWCNPISGHATLYWYQQILGQGPKLLIQFQNNGVVDDSQLPKDRFSAERLKGVDSTLKIQPAKLEDSAVYLCASSSLAGEDEQFFGPGTRLTVL.

This clonotype was observed many times. The chain is built from TRBV20-1 and TRBJ2-1, with D maybe TRBD1 (7 bases). The CDR3 is made up of 14 amino acids. V was cut by 4 bases and J by 8 bases, with 18 bases left in between. CDR1 is DFQATT, CDR2 SNEGSKA, per germline (reference sequence). In DNA form, the CDR3 reads TGCAGTGCTACTCCGGGACAGTCGGGGGATGAGCAGTTCTTC. Amino acids: CSATPGQSGDEQFF.

This clonotype appeared a few times. The V gene is TRBV29-1, the J gene TRBJ1-4; D gene uncertain. The length of the CDR3 is 13 residues. The ends were cut back, 2 bases at V and 5 bases at J, with 9 bases in the middle. Germline V gives CDR1 SQVTM, CDR2 ANQGSEA. CDR3 nucleotides: TGCAGCGTTGAAATCGGAGGGAATGAAAAACTGTTTTTT. Its translation is CSVEIGGNEKLFF.

This clonotype was observed many times. The rearrangement uses TRBV27 and TRBJ1-1, with D maybe TRBD1 (6 bases). Germline CDR1 and CDR2: MNHEY and SMNVEV (reference sequence). V lost 5 bases to trimming and J lost 5 bases, with 18 bases between them. The CDR3 sequence is 15 residues long. CDR3 nucleotides: TGTGCCAGCAGTCCTAGACAGGTCTGGGAGACTGAAGCTTTCTTT. It encodes CASSPRQVWETEAFF.

The CDR3 loop reads CAWSRSSGNTIYF. CDR3 DNA: TGTGCCTGGAGTAGATCCTCTGGAAACACCATATATTTT. The V call is TRBV30, the J call TRBJ1-3; D is unclear. Germline CDR1 reads GTSNPN; CDR2 reads SVGIG (reference sequence). With 2 bases removed from V and 0 bases from J, the gap between germline ends came to 5 bases. The CDR3 sequence is 13 residues long.

The V call is TRBV9, the J call TRBJ2-1, with 8 bases that match TRBD2. V was pared by 0 bases and J by 7 bases, with 6 bases of the junction left unmatched. CDR1 is SGDLS, CDR2 YYNGEE, per germline. The CDR3 totals 15 residues. CDR3 sequence: CASSVATGGRNEQFF. CDR3 sequence (DNA): TGTGCCAGCAGCGTAGCTACAGGCGGGAGGAATGAGCAGTTCTTC.

This chain links TRBV10-3 with TRBJ2-3; D unresolved. The CDR3 length is 15 residues. Trimming stripped 0 bases from V and 2 bases from J, with 9 bases between. Germline CDR1 reads ENHRY; CDR2 reads SYGVKD. DNA of the CDR3: TGTGCCATCAGTGAGTCAGTGCTTTCCACAGATACGCAGTATTTT. Translating gives CAISESVLSTDTQYF.

In this sample, this clonotype turned up a few times. A junction boundary mismatches the germline segment, possibly from a read error. The chain carries TRBV5-1 and TRBJ2-5, with 7 bases that match TRBD2. The J call may be mistaken, given a closer DNA end match to TRBJ2-3. Germline values: CDR1 SGHRS, CDR2 YFSETQ. CDR3 length equals 13 residues. The CDR3 nucleotides are TGTGCCAGCAGCTTGGAATGGGGGGGTACGCAGTATTTT. Amino acids: CASSLEWGGTQYF.

This clonotype was recorded a few times. The chain is built from TRBV2 and TRBJ2-5; D might be TRBD1 (5 bases). CDR3 length: 11 residues. Trimming pared 2 bases from V and 7 bases from J, leaving 5 bases between. Germline CDR1 SNHLY, CDR2 FYNNEI. The CDR3 here is CASSEQGTQYF. The CDR3 DNA reads as TGTGCCAGCAGTGAACAGGGGACCCAGTACTTC.

The gene calls are TRBV20-1 and TRBJ2-2; D may be TRBD1 (5 bases). The V and J ends lost 6 bases and 1 base respectively, with 15 bases between them. The germline V gene encodes CDR1 DFQATT and CDR2 SNEGSKA (reference sequence). The CDR3 has 15 amino acids. The CDR3 nucleotides read TGCAGTGCGAAACCAGGGATTCTGAACACCGGGGAGCTGTTTTTT. Residues: CSAKPGILNTGELFF.

A few counts support this clonotype. This chain's CDR3 is CASSVGLAGVPNYNEQFF. As DNA, the CDR3 is TGTGCCAGCAGCGTAGGACTAGCGGGGGTTCCAAACTACAATGAGCAGTTCTTC. The chain carries TRBV9 and TRBJ2-1; TRBD2 aligns across 12 bases. The germline V gene encodes CDR1 SGDLS and CDR2 YYNGEE. The CDR3 runs 18 residues. V lost 0 bases, J lost 3 bases, and 7 bases stayed unmatched.

This clonotype was detected ten times or more. Here the CDR3 reads CASSFKPGQGAKEQYF. The DNA for the CDR3 is TGTGCCAGCAGCTTTAAGCCGGGACAGGGGGCGAAAGAGCAGTACTTC. The chain has TRBV7-9 and TRBJ2-7; the match to TRBD1 covers 12 bases. CDR1 SEHNR and CDR2 FQNEAQ come from the germline V gene (reference sequence). This CDR3 has 16 residues. Unmatched junction bases numbered 10, after V lost 3 bases and J lost 7 bases. Complete variable domain (other parts from reference TRBV7-9 and TRBJ2-7): DTGVSQNPRHKITKRGQNVTFRCDPISEHNRLYWYRQTLGQGPEFLTYFQNEAQLEKSRLLSDRFSAERPKGSFSTLEIQRTEQGDSAMYLCASSFKPGQGAKEQYFGPGTRLTVT.

The V gene is TRBV20-1, the J gene TRBJ2-7; no definite D call. The CDR3 runs to 11 residues. The germline V gene encodes CDR1 DFQATT and CDR2 SNEGSKA (reference sequence). V was pared by 3 bases and J by 5 bases, with 8 bases between. The CDR3 DNA follows: TGCAGTGCTAGTGATGGCGACGAGCAGTACTTC. This sequence encodes CSASDGDEQYF.

This clonotype was seen many times. The chain combines TRBV7-9 with TRBJ2-7; tentatively, D is TRBD1 or TRBD2 (5 bases each). The CDR3 consists of 13 residues. Germline CDR1 reads SEHNR; CDR2 reads FQNEAQ (reference sequence). The germline V and J ends were trimmed by 3 bases and 2 bases, with 8 bases remaining between them. The CDR3 loop reads CASSFGTTYEQYF. The CDR3 region has the DNA TGTGCCAGCAGCTTTGGGACCACCTACGAGCAGTACTTC.

This clonotype has ten or more counts. The chain has TRBV28 and TRBJ2-5, with TRBD1 matching over 7 bases. Trimming took 1 base from V and 1 from J; bases not matched to a gene: 9. This CDR3 spans 17 amino acids. Germline V lookup: CDR1 MDHEN, CDR2 SYDVKM. The chain's CDR3 is CASSLSPYRGLQETQYF. The DNA for the CDR3 is TGTGCCAGCAGTTTATCGCCTTACAGGGGCCTCCAAGAGACCCAGTACTTC.

This clonotype was observed a handful of times. The J gene is TRBJ1-5, the V gene TRBV27; D uncertain. V was cut by 3 bases and J by 2 bases, with 11 bases left in between. Germline V gives CDR1 MNHEY, CDR2 SMNVEV (reference sequence). The CDR3 is made up of 15 amino acids. CDR3 nucleotide sequence: TGTGCCAGCAGTTTTCGGGCGATGGGCAATCAGCCCCAGCATTTT. It codes for CASSFRAMGNQPQHF.